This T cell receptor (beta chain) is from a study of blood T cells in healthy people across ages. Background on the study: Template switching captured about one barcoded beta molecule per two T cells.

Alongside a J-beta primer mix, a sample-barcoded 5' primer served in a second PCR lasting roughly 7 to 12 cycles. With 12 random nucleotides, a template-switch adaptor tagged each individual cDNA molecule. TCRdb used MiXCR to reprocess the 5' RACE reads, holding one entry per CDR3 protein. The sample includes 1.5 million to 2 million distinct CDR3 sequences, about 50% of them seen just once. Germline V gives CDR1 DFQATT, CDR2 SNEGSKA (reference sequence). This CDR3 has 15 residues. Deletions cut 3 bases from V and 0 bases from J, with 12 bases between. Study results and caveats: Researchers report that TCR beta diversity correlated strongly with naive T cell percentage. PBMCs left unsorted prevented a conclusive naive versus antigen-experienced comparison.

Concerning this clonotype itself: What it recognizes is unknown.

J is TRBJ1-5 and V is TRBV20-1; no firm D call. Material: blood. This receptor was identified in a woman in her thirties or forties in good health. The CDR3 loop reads CSASEQIDSNQPQHF. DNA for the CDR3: TGCAGTGCTAGTGAACAGATAGATAGCAATCAGCCCCAGCATTTT.